A single T cell receptor beta chain is shown here with its context. V shed 0 bases, J shed 4 bases, and the junction held 3 bases outside the gene matches. This CDR3 is built from 15 residues. Germline V CDR1 and CDR2: SEHNR, FQNEAQ (reference sequence). This specimen belongs to a study of cytomegalovirus exposure and HLA in healthy donors. 13 Jbeta primers and 60 Vbeta primers were used for the PCR. Assay used: immunoSEQ multiplex PCR; TCRdb lists only in-frame clones, some missing. This table holds under 150,000 clones, around 77% found once. Sequencing was carried out using PBMCs. This receptor was identified in a middle-aged woman in good health and CMV-seropositive. The chain employs TRBV7-9 and TRBJ1-3; 7 bases are shared with TRBD1. As DNA, the CDR3 is TGTGCCAGCAGCTTAGCCGTAGGGGGCGGAAACACCATATATTTT. Translated, it gives CASSLAVGGGNTIYF. Full variable domain (remainder filled in from reference TRBV7-9 and TRBJ1-3): DTGVSQNPRHKITKRGQNVTFRCDPISEHNRLYWYRQTLGQGPEFLTYFQNEAQLEKSRLLSDRFSAERPKGSFSTLEIQRTEQGDSAMYLCASSLAVGGGNTIYFGEGSWLTVV.